The present TCR beta chain was sequenced within a study of vaccination effects on CD4 cells after COVID-19. Overall study findings and caveats: Common cold coronavirus cross-reactivity was shown by only 1 of 255 vaccine-induced clones in healthy vaccinees.

This CDR3 contains 15 residues. With 5 bases removed from V and 1 base from J, the gap between germline ends came to 15 bases. CDR1 is SQVTM, CDR2 ANQGSEA, per germline. The repertoire was sequenced with immunoSEQ multiplex PCR; TCRdb's copy has only in-frame clones and lacks some. Of 65,000 to 70,000 clones listed, under 80% are singletons. Sequencing was preceded by expansion of antigen-specific CD4+ T cells with viral peptide pools in the ViraFEST assay. Cells that had been cultured for about 10 days were the source of isolated CD4+ T cells. Two doses of BNT162b2 or mRNA-1273 vaccine were administered to participants. The vaccine recipients had no prior SARS-CoV-2 infection, with negative nucleocapsid antibodies. Replacing half the medium with IL-2 medium was done on days 3 and 7. Regarding this clone: Its target is not known.

The sample in question was CD4+ T cells from PBMCs cultured with HCoV-OC43 spike peptides, obtained after COVID-19 vaccination. Subset of the sample: HCoV-OC43 spike overlapping peptide pool stimulation. The source is a human donor who received a COVID-19 vaccine. The chain joins TRBV29-1 to TRBJ2-1; D is possibly TRBD1 (6 bases). CDR3 sequence: CSVPTGIWSYNEQFF. CDR3 DNA sequence: TGCAGCGTTCCTACAGGGATATGGTCCTACAATGAGCAGTTCTTC.